The 25 T cell receptor beta chains listed next were all sequenced from one sample in a study of metastatic and nonmetastatic thyroid tumors. Via MiXCR, TCRdb re-called the PCR reads. The table records roughly 57,000 clones, 20% of them present only once. Nobody among the patients had been given any treatment before thyroid surgery. The sample was blood. Receptors originate from a female donor with papillary thyroid cancer or a benign thyroid nodule (not recorded which). Some clones in this sample may be carry-over from other donors' samples.

This clone appeared many times. At the DNA level, this CDR3 is encoded by other sequences in the same sample as well. The chain employs TRBV19 and TRBJ2-7; TRBD1 or TRBD2 may be the D gene (5 bases each). CDR1 LNHDA and CDR2 SQIVND come from the germline V gene (reference sequence). There are 15 residues in the CDR3. V gave up 7 bases and J gave up 0 bases, with 16 bases separating them. DNA of the CDR3: TGTGCCAGTACGTTGGGACCGCGAAGCTCCTACGAGCAGTACTTC. Its translation: CASTLGPRSSYEQYF.

The chain carries TRBV20-1 and TRBJ2-7, with TRBD2 matching 10 bases. The CDR3 totals 16 residues. V lost 5 bases, J lost 1 base, and 11 bases stayed unmatched. Germline V gives CDR1 DFQATT, CDR2 SNEGSKA (reference sequence). CDR3 coding DNA: TGCAGTGCTGTCCTTACGGCTAGCGGGAGTTCCTACGAGCAGTACTTC. Translation gives CSAVLTASGSSYEQYF.

This clone was counted ten times or more. J is TRBJ1-6 and V is TRBV12-3 or TRBV12-4; unclear D gene. The CDR3 contains 14 residues. V lost 3 bases and J 7 bases, leaving 10 bases between the germline ends. CDR3 sequence reads: CASSFRGGNSPLHF. The CDR3 DNA reads as TGTGCCAGCAGTTTCCGGGGAGGCAATTCACCCCTCCACTTT.

The rearrangement links TRBV6-1 to TRBJ1-3; the D is unclear. CDR3 length: 15 amino acids. Trimming stripped 7 bases from V and 3 bases from J, with 16 bases between. The germline CDR1 and CDR2 sequences are MNHNS and SASEGT. The CDR3 DNA reads TGTGCCAGCATGCCCCCGAGGTGGGGTGGAAACACCATATATTTT. Protein: CASMPPRWGGNTIYF.

This clone was picked up many times. DNA of the CDR3: TGTGCCACCAGCAAAGGGGACAGGACCTCCTACGAGCAGTACTTC. This codes for CATSKGDRTSYEQYF. V and J are TRBV15 and TRBJ2-7, with 8 bases aligning to TRBD1. Germline assignment: CDR1 LNHNV and CDR2 YYDKDF (reference sequence). The CDR3 sequence is 15 residues long. V was pared by 4 bases and J by 0 bases, with 5 bases of the junction left unmatched.

This clone was observed many times. The gene calls are TRBV27 and TRBJ1-2; 8 nucleotides match TRBD1. The junction had 10 bases not matched to a gene; V was cut back by 5 bases and J by 5 bases. The CDR3 extends over 15 amino acids. The V gene's germline CDR1 is MNHEY and CDR2 SMNVEV (reference sequence). As DNA, the CDR3 is TGTGCCAGCAGTCTGGACAGGGACTACGCTTATGGCTACACCTTC. It is translated as CASSLDRDYAYGYTF.

At least ten counts were recorded for this clone. The J gene is TRBJ2-5, the V gene TRBV7-8; D not resolved. The CDR3 contains 13 residues. Germline lookup yields CDR1 SGHVS and CDR2 FQNEAQ. V lost 0 bases and J 1 base, leaving 3 bases between the germline ends. CDR3 nucleotide sequence: TGTGCCAGCAGCTTAGCTAGCCAAGAGACCCAGTACTTC. It encodes CASSLASQETQYF.

There are many counts of this clone. This chain uses TRBV10-3 with TRBJ1-3; no firm D call. Germline CDR1 ENHRY, CDR2 SYGVKD. V was shortened by 7 bases and J by 0 bases, with 4 bases between the two germline ends. CDR3 length equals 12 residues. The chain's CDR3 is CAINDSGNTIYF. CDR3 in DNA: TGTGCCATCAACGACTCTGGAAACACCATATATTTT.

The J gene is TRBJ2-3, the V gene TRBV28; D is unresolved. Germline CDR1 and CDR2: MDHEN and SYDVKM. The CDR3 length is 16 residues. V shed 8 bases and J shed 0 bases, with 18 bases lying between them. CDR3 DNA: TGTGCCAGCGGCACGTGGGGTGGCGGTAGCACAGATACGCAGTATTTT. The encoded protein is CASGTWGGGSTDTQYF. The full variable domain, in which reference TRBV28 and TRBJ2-3 provide the parts outside the CDR3, is DVKVTQSSRYLVKRTGEKVFLECVQDMDHENMFWYRQDPGLGLRLIYFSYDVKMKEKGDIPEGYSVSREKKERFSLILESASTNQTSMYLCASGTWGGGSTDTQYFGPGTRLTVL.

On this clone itself: Since a much larger clone is just one base distant, this may be a read error. The same CDR3 also results from other DNA sequences found in this sample. V and J are TRBV5-4 and TRBJ1-2, with D unclear. Germline-derived CDR1 and CDR2 are SGHNT and YYREEE (reference sequence). Trimming pared 0 bases from V and 4 bases from J, leaving 10 bases between. This CDR3 is 14 amino acids long. Here the CDR3 reads CASSLVVGSYGYTF. CDR3 nucleotides: TGTGCCAGCAGCTTGGTTGTCGGTAGCTATGGCTACACCTTC.

This clone has just a few counts. A much larger clone is a single base away; this may be a read error. The chain is built from TRBV2 and TRBJ1-6, with TRBD1 identical over 9 bases. J was trimmed by 6 bases and V by 9 bases; bases with no gene match: 6. Germline CDR1 is SNHLY and CDR2 is FYNNEI. This CDR3 has 14 amino acids. The chain's CDR3 is CASGDRAPNSPLHF. The CDR3 nucleotides read TGTGCCAGTGGGGACAGGGCCCCTAATTCACCCCTCCACTTT.

This clone occurred many times. The chain links TRBV20-1 to TRBJ1-5; 10 nucleotides line up with TRBD1. Germline CDR1 reads DFQATT; CDR2 reads SNEGSKA (reference sequence). V shed 2 bases and J 3 bases; nucleotides not matched to a gene: 4. The CDR3 totals 15 residues. The CDR3 coding sequence is TGCAGTGCTAGAAGGGGACAGGGGTTCAATCAGCCCCAGCATTTT. It is translated as CSARRGQGFNQPQHF.

As concerns this clone: A single base separates this from a much larger clone, so it may be a read error. The conserved phenylalanine or tryptophan normally closing the CDR3 is absent here, so this likely arose from a read error. The chain couples TRBV16 to TRBJ1-1; D is possibly TRBD1 (6 bases). CDR1 KGHSY and CDR2 FQNENV come from the germline V gene. The CDR3 covers 13 residues. The V gene lost 6 bases and the J gene lost 4 bases, with 12 bases spanning the gap. The CDR3 is CASSPQGFTEAFL. In DNA, the CDR3 is TGTGCCAGCAGTCCACAGGGTTTCACTGAAGCTTTCTTA.

This clone appeared many times. The chain links TRBV19 to TRBJ1-2; D gene uncertain. The germline V gene encodes CDR1 LNHDA and CDR2 SQIVND (reference sequence). The CDR3 runs to 15 residues. Trimming removed 7 bases from V and 2 bases from J, with 17 bases in between. CDR3 protein: CASNRAEGRNYGYTF. CDR3 DNA sequence: TGTGCCAGTAACCGTGCGGAGGGAAGAAACTATGGCTACACCTTC.

This clone has a count of ten or more. The chain combines TRBV2 with TRBJ2-4; D may be TRBD1 (6 bases). Germline values: CDR1 SNHLY, CDR2 FYNNEI. The CDR3 loop spans 13 amino acids. V was trimmed by 4 bases and J by 6 bases, leaving 10 bases between them. This CDR3 is CASSAQGSNIQYF. The CDR3 DNA follows: TGTGCCAGCAGTGCGCAGGGGTCAAACATTCAGTACTTC.

This clone was recorded many times. V gene TRBV2 combines with J gene TRBJ2-7; 10 bases agree with TRBD2. V trimming: 1 base; J trimming: 2 bases; junction bases outside the gene matches: 5. Looked up from germline, CDR1 is SNHLY and CDR2 is FYNNEI. CDR3 length: 16 amino acids. CDR3 sequence: CASSEGTSGSTYEQYF. The CDR3 DNA reads as TGTGCCAGCAGTGAAGGGACTAGCGGTTCTACCTACGAGCAGTACTTC.

This clone is medium-sized within its sample. The chain is built from TRBV6-1 and TRBJ2-7; 7 bases match TRBD2. V gave up 9 bases and J gave up 3 bases; unmatched junction bases: 11. The CDR3 spans 14 residues. Per the germline V gene, CDR1 is MNHNS and CDR2 is SASEGT. CDR3 loop: CASRVSGRDYEQYF. The CDR3 nucleotides are TGTGCCAGTCGAGTTAGCGGGCGAGACTACGAGCAGTACTTC.

This clone was seen many times. The rearrangement links TRBV15 to TRBJ1-4; 8 bases agree with TRBD1. The germline V gene has CDR1 LNHNV and CDR2 YYDKDF (reference sequence). The junction had 12 bases not matched to a gene; V was cut back by 6 bases and J by 6 bases. The CDR3 extends over 16 amino acids. The CDR3 nucleotides are TGTGCCACCAGAGAGAGCAGGGGGCTCAGGGATGAAAAACTGTTTTTT. Its translation is CATRESRGLRDEKLFF.

This clone was recorded many times. CDR3 DNA: TGTGCCAGCGGAGGAGGGGCCACTAATGAAAAACTGTTTTTT. Translated: CASGGGATNEKLFF. The chain links TRBV28 to TRBJ1-4; possibly TRBD1 for D (5 bases). Germline lookup yields CDR1 MDHEN and CDR2 SYDVKM. This CDR3 comprises 14 residues. The germline V and J ends were trimmed by 8 bases and 2 bases, with 12 bases remaining between them. Looking up the rest from reference TRBV28 and TRBJ1-4 gives the full variable domain: DVKVTQSSRYLVKRTGEKVFLECVQDMDHENMFWYRQDPGLGLRLIYFSYDVKMKEKGDIPEGYSVSREKKERFSLILESASTNQTSMYLCASGGGATNEKLFFGSGTQLSVL.

This clone was seen ten or more times. The gene calls are TRBV6-1 and TRBJ2-5, with TRBD1 matching over 11 bases. V lost 6 bases to trimming and J lost 5 bases; unmatched junction nucleotides: 14. Germline V lookup: CDR1 MNHNS, CDR2 SASEGT. CDR3 length: 17 amino acids. For the CDR3, the DNA is TGTGCCAGCAGAGCTACCGGGACAGGGGGTCCCGGTGAGACCCAGTACTTC. It encodes CASRATGTGGPGETQYF.

This clone was seen only a few times. The chain recombines TRBV30 with TRBJ1-1; D uncertain. There are 11 residues in the CDR3. Germline V gives CDR1 GTSNPN, CDR2 SVGIG (reference sequence). Trimming stripped 8 bases from V and 1 base from J, with 8 bases between. Here the CDR3 DNA reads TGTGCCCAGCAGGAGAACACTGAAGCTTTCTTT. Translation: CAQQENTEAFF. Combining the CDR3 with reference TRBV30 and TRBJ1-1 gives the whole variable domain SQTIHQWPATLVQPVGSPLSLECTVEGTSNPNLYWYRQAAGRGLQLLFYSVGIGQISSEVPQNLSASRPQDRQFILSSKKLLLSDSGFYLCAQQENTEAFFGQGTRLTVV.

In its sample, this clone was seen many times. The J gene is TRBJ1-1, the V gene TRBV20-1; no clear D gene. The CDR3 has 13 amino acids. Trimming pared 5 bases from V and 1 base from J, leaving 11 bases between. CDR1 DFQATT and CDR2 SNEGSKA come from the germline V gene (reference sequence). The CDR3 spells CSAPYGTNTEAFF. The CDR3 nucleotides read TGCAGTGCTCCCTACGGCACGAACACTGAAGCTTTCTTT.

Regarding this clone: The junction and the germline gene differ at one end; a read error may be behind it. The chain joins TRBV6-1 to TRBJ1-2, with TRBD1 matching over 9 bases. CDR1 and CDR2 from the germline V gene are MNHNS and SASEGT. The CDR3 totals 15 residues. The CDR3: CASLNPGQGHYVSHF. The CDR3 DNA follows: TGTGCCAGCCTTAACCCGGGACAGGGTCACTATGTCTCCCACTTC.

The table lists this clone with many counts. This chain joins TRBV30 and TRBJ1-5; perhaps TRBD1 as D (6 bases). The CDR3 contains 17 residues. Per germline, CDR1 GTSNPN and CDR2 SVGIG (reference sequence). V was shortened by 1 base and J by 0 bases, with 16 bases between the two germline ends. CDR3 coding DNA: TGTGCCTGGAGTGGCAAACAGGGCCGAACTAGCAATCAGCCCCAGCATTTT. Translating it yields CAWSGKQGRTSNQPQHF.

This clone has ten or more counts. This chain uses TRBV2 with TRBJ1-2; no firm D call. CDR1 is SNHLY, CDR2 FYNNEI, per germline. This CDR3 is 11 amino acids long. V gave up 5 bases and J gave up 13 bases, with 14 bases separating them. CDR3: CASSILTPATF. The CDR3 region has the DNA TGTGCCAGCAGTATACTTACTCCAGCCACCTTC. Complete variable domain (other parts from reference TRBV2 and TRBJ1-2): EPEVTQTPSHQVTQMGQEVILRCVPISNHLYFYWYRQILGQKVEFLVSFYNNEISEKSEIFDDQFSVERPDGSNFTLKIRSTKLEDSAMYFCASSILTPATFGSGTRLTVV.